This passage covers 21 T cell receptor beta chains from one sample sequenced in a study of beta chain features in type 1 diabetes. The entirety of the isolated RNA underwent reverse transcription, so expressed TCRB transcripts were sequenced. Assay used: immunoSEQ multiplex PCR; TCRdb lists only in-frame clones, some missing. The sample has fewer than 300,000 clones; 11% are singletons. No antigen has been identified for these receptors. Study-level points and caveats: Moderate but significant shortening of TCRB CDR3s was recorded in all four CD4+ subsets from Type 1 diabetes patients.

Sequencing was done on a sample of naive CD4+ T cells from blood. The receptors come from a man in his thirties or forties with type 1 diabetes.

This clone has just a few counts. In DNA form, the CDR3 reads TGCGCCAGCACCAGGGGAGAAGTCAATGAAAAACTGTTTTTT. Its translation is CASTRGEVNEKLFF. The chain is built from TRBV5-1 and TRBJ1-4, with D perhaps matching TRBD1 (6 bases). CDR1 SGHRS and CDR2 YFSETQ come from the germline V gene. The CDR3 extends over 14 amino acids. Deletions cut 6 bases from V and 5 bases from J, with 14 bases between.

DNA of the CDR3: TGTGCCAGCAACCACTTTCGGGACAGAGAAGCTTTCTTT. It encodes CASNHFRDREAFF. This chain joins TRBV27 and TRBJ1-1; TRBD1 agrees at 7 bases. V lost 7 bases to trimming and J lost 8 bases; unmatched junction nucleotides: 10. The CDR3 totals 13 residues. CDR1 is MNHEY, CDR2 SMNVEV, per germline (reference sequence).

This clone was picked up a small number of times. CDR3 DNA: TGCGCCAGTCGGGGACAGAGTAACACCGGGGAGCTGTTTTTT. Translation gives CASRGQSNTGELFF. The chain is built from TRBV5-1 and TRBJ2-2, with TRBD1 matching 7 bases. V lost 8 bases and J lost 2; bases outside the gene matches: 6. CDR1 and CDR2 (germline): SGHRS, YFSETQ. The CDR3 sequence is 14 residues long.

This clone was counted between two and nine times. This chain connects TRBV11-2 to TRBJ2-4, with D possibly being TRBD1 (5 bases). CDR3 length: 12 amino acids. Looked up from germline, CDR1 is SGHAT and CDR2 is FQNNGV. V lost 5 bases and J lost 7, with 9 bases in between. CDR3: CASSHAGNIQYF. In DNA, the CDR3 is TGTGCCAGCAGCCACGCAGGGAACATTCAGTACTTC.

This clone was seen only a few times. The chain joins TRBV14 to TRBJ2-3, with D hard to call. V lost 4 bases and J lost 0, with 8 bases in between. The CDR3 is 14 residues long. Germline V gene sequence: CDR1 SGHDN, CDR2 FVKESK. CDR3 protein: CASSPVSSTDTQYF. The CDR3 nucleotides are TGTGCCAGCAGCCCAGTGTCTAGCACAGATACGCAGTATTTT.

V usage is TRBV6-1 and J usage is TRBJ2-1; D remains unclear. CDR1 is MNHNS, CDR2 SASEGT, per germline. The CDR3 is 16 amino acids. Trimming removed 3 bases from V and 0 bases from J, with 12 bases in between. Here the CDR3 DNA reads TGTGCCAGCAGTGAGTTCCGAGTGAGCTCCTACAATGAGCAGTTCTTC. It translates to CASSEFRVSSYNEQFF.

Only a few counts were recorded for this clone. The V gene is TRBV4-1, the J gene TRBJ1-3, with D unresolved. Trimming stripped 1 base from V and 2 bases from J, with 6 bases between. The CDR3 runs 14 residues. Looked up from germline, CDR1 is MGHRA and CDR2 is YSYEKL. The CDR3 DNA reads TGCGCCAGCAGCCAAGGAGGGACTGGAAACACCATATATTTT. The encoded protein is CASSQGGTGNTIYF.

This clone was counted a few times. The chain couples TRBV29-1 to TRBJ1-2; 10 nucleotides match TRBD1. V trimming: 3 bases; J trimming: 7 bases; junction bases outside the gene matches: 11. CDR3 length equals 15 residues. The germline gives CDR1 SQVTM, CDR2 ANQGSEA. The CDR3 DNA sequence: TGCAGCGTTGATAAGGGACAGGGGATAATAGGTGGCTACACCTTC. Protein product: CSVDKGQGIIGGYTF.

This clone showed up just a few times. V gene TRBV9 combines with J gene TRBJ1-2; TRBD1 aligns across 8 bases. The germline V gene has CDR1 SGDLS and CDR2 YYNGEE. The CDR3 is made up of 14 amino acids. The V gene end was trimmed by 4 bases and the J gene end by 10 bases; junction bases not matched to a gene: 12. The CDR3 region has the DNA TGTGCCAGCAGCCCGGGTTTGGCAGGGGGCCCCTACACCTTC. Its protein product is CASSPGLAGGPYTF.

In this sample, this clone turned up a few times. The CDR3 DNA is TGTGCCAGCAGTTACCGGCCAGCGGGGGGGGGAGATACGCAGTATTTT. Protein product: CASSYRPAGGGDTQYF. The chain employs TRBV6-5 and TRBJ2-3, with 10 bases matching TRBD2. This CDR3 spans 16 amino acids. The V and J ends lost 2 bases and 5 bases, in that order; junction bases with no gene match: 7. CDR1 and CDR2 (germline): MNHEY, SVGAGI.

The chain employs TRBV19 and TRBJ2-3; perhaps TRBD2 as D (6 bases). The germline V gene has CDR1 LNHDA and CDR2 SQIVND (reference sequence). V was clipped by 6 bases and J by 2 bases, with 12 bases between them. The CDR3 runs 14 residues. The CDR3 spells CASRSGLFTDTQYF. The CDR3 DNA reads TGTGCCAGTAGATCGGGACTCTTCACAGATACGCAGTATTTT.

The rearrangement uses TRBV10-3 and TRBJ2-1, with D hard to call. This CDR3 region has 13 residues. Germline-derived CDR1 and CDR2 are ENHRY and SYGVKD. V was clipped by 4 bases and J by 5 bases, with 9 bases between them. For the CDR3, the DNA is TGTGCCATCAGTGGAGGATGGGACAATGAGCAGTTCTTC. This codes for CAISGGWDNEQFF.

This chain uses TRBV2 with TRBJ1-1; D gene uncertain. Germline V gene data show CDR1 as SNHLY and CDR2 as FYNNEI. The V and J ends lost 7 bases and 1 base respectively, with 7 bases between them. The CDR3 has 12 amino acids. The CDR3 sequence is CASIEGNTEAFF. The CDR3 region has the DNA TGTGCCAGCATAGAGGGGAACACTGAAGCTTTCTTT. The variable domain in full, completed from reference TRBV2 and TRBJ1-1, reads EPEVTQTPSHQVTQMGQEVILRCVPISNHLYFYWYRQILGQKVEFLVSFYNNEISEKSEIFDDQFSVERPDGSNFTLKIRSTKLEDSAMYFCASIEGNTEAFFGQGTRLTVV.

A few counts support this clone. DNA of the CDR3: TGTGCCTGGAGCCCCAGGTTGGATCAGCCCCAGCATTTT. Translating gives CAWSPRLDQPQHF. This sequence joins TRBV30 and TRBJ1-5; D is unresolved. The V end was cut by 3 bases, the J end by 5 bases, with 11 bases between. Germline lookup yields CDR1 GTSNPN and CDR2 SVGIG (reference sequence). The CDR3 covers 13 residues.

The chain has TRBV4-2 and TRBJ2-1; 9 positions match TRBD2. With 1 base clipped from V and 4 bases from J, the junction kept 2 bases outside the gene matches. This CDR3 region has 15 residues. Germline CDR1 reads LGHNA; CDR2 reads YNFKEQ. CDR3 in amino acids: CASSQAAGGYNEQFF. CDR3 nucleotides: TGTGCCAGCAGCCAAGCTGCGGGGGGGTACAATGAGCAGTTCTTC.

The CDR3, as DNA: TGCGCCAGCAGCCAACCTACTAGCGGGGGGGCCGACAACATTCAGTACTTC. This encodes CASSQPTSGGADNIQYF. The rearrangement uses TRBV4-1 and TRBJ2-4; 13 bases fit TRBD2. This CDR3 contains 17 residues. Germline CDR1 and CDR2: MGHRA and YSYEKL. V dropped 2 bases and J dropped 7; count of bases not matched to a gene: 8.

This clone occurred a few times. The genes are TRBV7-2 and TRBJ1-2; D uncertain. Between the trimmed V and J ends, which lost 1 base and 6 bases, there was a span of 12 bases. Germline V gives CDR1 SGHTA, CDR2 FQGNSA. The length of the CDR3 is 14 residues. The CDR3 here is CASSLVLDSDGYTF. DNA for the CDR3: TGTGCCAGCAGCTTAGTCTTAGACTCGGATGGCTACACCTTC.

DNA for the CDR3: TGTGCCAGCAGCTTAGGCTACAGGGGGGTAGCCAAAAACATTCAGTACTTC. As protein: CASSLGYRGVAKNIQYF. The chain joins TRBV7-9 to TRBJ2-4; 8 bases match TRBD1. CDR1 and CDR2 (germline): SEHNR, FQNEAQ (reference sequence). The J segment lost 0 bases and the V segment lost 1 base, leaving 5 bases of the junction unmatched. CDR3 size: 17 residues.

This clone was seen a few times. The CDR3 protein is CSVAPSGNTIYF. CDR3 DNA sequence: TGCAGCGTTGCTCCCTCTGGAAACACCATATATTTT. The chain recombines TRBV29-1 with TRBJ1-3; the D is unclear. The CDR3 is 12 amino acids. The V end was cut by 4 bases, the J end by 0 bases, with 4 bases between. CDR1 is SQVTM, CDR2 ANQGSEA, per germline.

The chain recombines TRBV25-1 with TRBJ2-6; 8 nucleotides match TRBD2. Germline values: CDR1 MGHDK, CDR2 SYGVNS. The junction had 9 bases not matched to a gene; V was cut back by 9 bases and J by 5 bases. The CDR3 contains 15 residues. CDR3 amino acids: CASTPGLGRANVLTF. The DNA for the CDR3 is TGTGCCAGTACACCGGGACTAGGGCGGGCCAACGTCCTGACTTTC.

This clone has only a few counts. The J gene is TRBJ2-3, the V gene TRBV23-1, with TRBD1 identical over 10 bases. TRBV23-1 is reported as an ORF; its role is uncertain. The CDR3 consists of 18 residues. After removal of 8 bases from V and 1 base from J, the junction contained 15 bases not matched to a gene. The CDR3 nucleotides read TGCGCCAGCCCCCATGGGACAGGGGATTCGATGGGCACAGATACGCAGTATTTT. Protein product: CASPHGTGDSMGTDTQYF.